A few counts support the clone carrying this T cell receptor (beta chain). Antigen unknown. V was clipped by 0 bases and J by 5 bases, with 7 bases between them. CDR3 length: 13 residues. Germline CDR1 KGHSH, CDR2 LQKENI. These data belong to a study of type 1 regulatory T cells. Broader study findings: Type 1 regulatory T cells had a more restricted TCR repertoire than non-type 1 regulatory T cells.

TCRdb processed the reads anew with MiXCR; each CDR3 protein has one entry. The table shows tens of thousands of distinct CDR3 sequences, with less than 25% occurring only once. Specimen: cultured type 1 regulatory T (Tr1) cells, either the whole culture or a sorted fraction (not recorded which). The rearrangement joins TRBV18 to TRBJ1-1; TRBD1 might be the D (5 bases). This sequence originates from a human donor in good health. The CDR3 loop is CASSPPGRTEAFF. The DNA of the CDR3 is TGTGCCAGCTCACCACCGGGGCGGACTGAAGCTTTCTTT.